Here is one T cell receptor (beta chain) with its context. Its cognate antigen has yet to be identified. Per-base qualities were not stored, and no clone one base away is much larger. Other DNA sequences within the sample encode an identical CDR3. The CDR1 and CDR2 encoded by the germline V gene are MGHRA and YSYEKL. The CDR3 has 14 amino acids, counting the end cysteine and phenylalanine. The kept DNA is CDR3 alone, 42 bases in frame from the first base. Trimming removed 4 bases from V and 1 base from J; the gene matches leave 3 bases unexplained. The data stem from a study of blood T cell repertoires in COVID-19 (dated by TCRdb to the early 2020s). Concerning the study at large: The collaborator samples originated in the United States, Italy and Spain and spanned the acute and convalescent phases of COVID-19. The material from the prospective study consisted of cDNA or gDNA derived from T cells, B-cell-depleted T cells, or PBMCs. The dataset comprised deeply sampled blood TCRbeta repertoires from subjects exposed to, actively infected with, or recovered from COVID-19. The repertoires were made available in a free public database intended to serve as a resource for research on the immune response to SARS-CoV-2. Samples came from the ongoing ImmuneRACE study (first 160 participants) plus 1,254 subjects from 6 global collaborators. Nearly every sample came with metadata listing a de-identified subject ID, COVID-19 status, age in years and sex. Where HLA class I and class II types were available, the types were taken from metadata supplied by the sample provider, not from assay-based typing.

TCRbeta CDR3 regions were amplified from genomic DNA using the immunoSEQ Assay, a bias-controlled multiplex PCR. For the original study's pipeline: The number of nucleated cells in each sample was estimated by amplification of reference gene primers within the assay. To quantify the absolute abundance of each unique TCRbeta CDR3 rearrangement, sequence reads were collapsed and filtered. For each sample, productive Simpson clonality was calculated by taking the square root of Simpson's diversity index across productive rearrangements. TCRdb's version of the immuneACCESS table is confined to in-frame rearrangements and falls short of the full clone set. An unresolved V gene accounts for under half of the shortfall where checked; the remainder is of unknown origin. The V and J calls and the clone size are those of that table, but D and trimming were determined from the DNA. Here the sample has 250,000 to 350,000 clones; approximately 88% occur a single time. The ten most abundant clones make up about 6% of the sample.

The paper's findings and limits, for the study overall: The amount of clinical and demographic metadata varied by source and participant and was provided uncurated.

Samples from volunteer blood donors who had recovered from COVID-19 were contributed by a second Seattle source. Whole blood was collected in K2EDTA tubes by collaborating institutions according to the institutions' own protocols. For TCRbeta analysis, collaborators shipped samples in one of three forms: frozen whole blood, isolated PBMCs, or DNA extracted from either of those sample types. Rearrangement joined TRBV4-1 to TRBJ2-7, and 8 bases in between align with TRBD1. This receptor was taken from a man between 18 and 29 years old who had recovered from COVID-19. Specimen: peripheral blood. The nucleotide sequence reads as follows: TGCGCCAGCAGCCTCGGGACAGGATCCTACGAGCAGTACTTC. The encoded protein is CASSLGTGSYEQYF.